These T cell receptor beta chains were read from a single sample in a study of blood T cell repertoires in COVID-19. Clones were sequenced by immunoSEQ multiplex PCR, and TCRdb holds only the in-frame ones, with some missing. The sample lists under 100,000 clones, more than 75% occurring once. The sequenced material came from peripheral blood. Receptor source: a human donor in a cohort sampled during active COVID-19. Each CDR3 is given with its conserved first and last residue. D genes are given only for firm matches. Clone sizes are given selectively: once, few, many, or a class where the clone is expanded.

clone size	V gene	J gene	D gene	CDR3 protein	CDR3 DNA
.	TRBV3-1/TRBV3-2	TRBJ1-6	TRBD1	CASSQQGGYSPLHF	TGTGCCAGCAGTCAACAGGGGGGATATTCACCCCTCCACTTT
.	TRBV9	TRBJ1-3	.	CASQGLENTIYF	TGTGCCAGCCAGGGGTTAGAAAACACCATATATTTT
.	TRBV19	TRBJ2-6	.	CASRGTDSSGANVLTF	TGTGCCAGTAGAGGGACGGACAGCTCTGGGGCCAACGTCCTGACTTTC
few	TRBV27	TRBJ2-7	TRBD2	CASSLGTSGYEQYF	TGTGCCAGCAGTTTAGGGACTAGCGGGTACGAGCAGTACTTC
.	TRBV7-8	TRBJ1-3	TRBD1	CASSFTGVDGNTIYF	TGTGCCAGCAGCTTCACAGGGGTTGACGGAAACACCATATATTTT
.	TRBV6-5	TRBJ2-1	.	CASSYGGVYNEQFF	TGTGCCAGCAGTTATGGCGGGGTGTACAATGAGCAGTTCTTC
.	TRBV9	TRBJ2-7	.	CASSVDEGRYEQYF	TGTGCCAGCAGCGTAGACGAGGGAAGGTACGAGCAGTACTTC
.	TRBV5-6	TRBJ2-3	TRBD1	CASSFSGTGSTDTQYF	TGTGCCAGCAGCTTTTCAGGGACAGGGAGCACAGATACGCAGTATTTT
.	TRBV30	TRBJ1-5	.	CAWSPGYLGDQPQHF	TGTGCCTGGAGTCCTGGGTACCTAGGCGATCAGCCCCAGCATTTT
.	TRBV12-3/TRBV12-4	TRBJ1-6	TRBD1	CASRPGQGKPLHF	TGTGCCAGCAGACCTGGACAGGGAAAACCCCTCCACTTT
.	TRBV4-2	TRBJ2-6	.	CASSAWGANVLTF	TGTGCCAGCAGTGCGTGGGGGGCCAACGTCCTGACTTTC
.	TRBV28	TRBJ1-3	.	CASTPRGAYGNTIYF	TGTGCCAGCACCCCCCGGGGTGCGTATGGAAACACCATATATTTT
once	TRBV4-1	TRBJ2-5	TRBD1	CASSQSRDRGTQYF	TGCGCCAGCAGCCAGTCCCGGGACAGGGGGACCCAGTACTTC
.	TRBV9	TRBJ2-7	TRBD2	CASSTDLAGGTYEQYF	TGTGCCAGCAGCACAGACCTAGCGGGGGGAACCTACGAGCAGTACTTC
.	TRBV19	TRBJ2-3	TRBD1	CATGPGTGSQDTQYF	TGTGCCACGGGGCCCGGGACAGGGTCCCAGGATACGCAGTATTTT
few	TRBV21-1	TRBJ1-6	.	CASSKVATGPNSPLHF	TGTGCCAGCAGCAAAGTAGCGACAGGGCCTAATTCACCCCTCCACTTT
.	TRBV2	TRBJ2-1	TRBD2	CASSEEGGRINEQFF	TGTGCCAGCAGTGAAGAGGGCGGGAGAATCAATGAGCAGTTCTTC
.	TRBV28	TRBJ2-1	TRBD2	CATREEGAGGYNEQFF	TGTGCCACCAGAGAGGAGGGAGCGGGGGGCTACAATGAGCAGTTCTTC
.	TRBV4-1	TRBJ2-5	.	CASSQESAGLETQYF	TGCGCCAGCAGCCAAGAGTCCGCGGGGTTAGAGACCCAGTACTTC
.	TRBV9	TRBJ1-1	.	CASSVVQVNTEAFF	TGTGCCAGCAGCGTAGTTCAGGTGAACACTGAAGCTTTCTTT
.	TRBV6-5	TRBJ2-7	.	CASTSTSGIWQYF	TGTGCCAGCACCTCAACTAGTGGGATTTGGCAGTACTTC
.	TRBV2	TRBJ2-7	TRBD1	CASSSGGFYEQYF	TGTGCCAGCAGTTCAGGGGGCTTCTACGAGCAGTACTTC
.	TRBV7-7	TRBJ2-5	.	CASSANEGRETQYF	TGTGCCAGCAGCGCGAATGAGGGAAGGGAGACCCAGTACTTC
.	TRBV7-3	TRBJ2-3	TRBD2	CASSSTSGGFTDTQYF	TGTGCCAGCAGCTCCACTAGCGGGGGATTCACAGATACGCAGTATTTT
.	TRBV4-2	TRBJ2-2	TRBD2	CASSQDRTSYQVSGELFF	TGTGCCAGCAGCCAAGATCGGACTAGTTATCAAGTTTCCGGGGAGCTGTTTTTT
.	TRBV29-1	TRBJ2-1	.	CSASLAREQFF	TGCAGCGCCTCACTAGCTCGCGAGCAGTTCTTC
.	TRBV5-4	TRBJ1-2	.	CASSLGQGDGYTF	TGTGCCAGCAGCTTGGGGCAGGGCGATGGCTACACCTTC
.	TRBV3-1/TRBV3-2	TRBJ2-3	.	CASSHEVSTDTQYF	TGTGCCAGCAGCCATGAGGTCTCCACAGATACGCAGTATTTT
.	TRBV19	TRBJ2-7	TRBD1	CASTKLPGTGITYEQYF	TGTGCCAGTACCAAACTCCCCGGGACAGGGATAACCTACGAGCAGTACTTC
.	TRBV27	TRBJ2-7	TRBD1	CASSYTGGAFLYEQYF	TGTGCCAGCAGTTATACAGGGGGCGCTTTTCTCTACGAGCAGTACTTC
.	TRBV19	TRBJ2-5	.	CASSIPGQYSPQYF	TGTGCCAGTAGTATCCCCGGACAGTATTCGCCGCAGTACTTC
.	TRBV19	TRBJ1-2	.	CASHAGEGYGYTF	TGTGCCAGTCATGCAGGGGAGGGATATGGCTACACCTTC
.	TRBV6-2/TRBV6-3	TRBJ2-5	.	CASSLDGETQYF	TGTGCCAGCAGCTTGGACGGGGAGACGCAGTACTTC
.	TRBV9	TRBJ1-2	TRBD1	CASNRQGSDYGYTF	TGTGCCAGCAACCGACAGGGAAGTGACTATGGCTACACCTTC
.	TRBV27	TRBJ2-3	.	CASSLRQGSADTQYF	TGTGCCAGCAGTTTAAGGCAGGGTTCGGCAGATACGCAGTATTTT
once	TRBV5-5	TRBJ2-7	.	CASSLGANDEQYF	TGTGCCAGCAGCTTGGGGGCCAACGACGAGCAGTACTTC
.	TRBV11-1	TRBJ2-2	TRBD2	CASTRTSGAIAGELFF	TGTGCCAGCACCCGGACTAGCGGGGCTATCGCCGGGGAGCTGTTTTTT
.	TRBV6-2/TRBV6-3	TRBJ2-5	.	CASSYYDLGTRETQYF	TGTGCCAGCAGTTACTACGATCTCGGGACTCGCGAGACCCAGTACTTC
.	TRBV15	TRBJ1-1	.	CATSRDPGVTEAFF	TGTGCCACCAGCAGAGATCCAGGGGTAACTGAAGCTTTCTTT
.	TRBV11-2	TRBJ2-7	TRBD1	CASSSFGQGPREQYF	TGTGCCAGCAGCTCCTTCGGACAGGGACCTAGAGAGCAGTACTTC
.	TRBV6-5	TRBJ1-2	.	CASSREGVGGYTF	TGTGCCAGCAGCCGAGAGGGGGTGGGAGGCTACACCTTC
.	TRBV5-6	TRBJ1-3	.	CASSSDISGNTIYF	TGTGCCAGCAGCTCTGACATCTCTGGAAACACCATATATTTT
.	TRBV10-3	TRBJ1-2	TRBD1	CAIRGGQGRDGYTF	TGTGCCATCAGAGGGGGACAGGGCCGGGATGGCTACACCTTC
.	TRBV30	TRBJ2-7	.	CAWTPGTQYYEQYF	TGTGCCTGGACGCCCGGGACACAATACTACGAGCAGTACTTC
once	TRBV28	TRBJ1-1	TRBD1	CASSLATGESWTEAFF	TGTGCCAGCAGTTTAGCGACAGGGGAGTCGTGGACTGAAGCTTTCTTT
.	TRBV21-1	TRBJ1-5	.	CASSKRETGNSNQPQHF	TGTGCCAGCAGCAAGAGGGAGACAGGGAATAGCAATCAGCCCCAGCATTTT
.	TRBV5-5	TRBJ1-1	TRBD1	CASSPRDSNRLNTEAFF	TGTGCCAGCAGCCCTCGGGACAGCAACAGATTGAACACTGAAGCTTTCTTT
.	TRBV7-9	TRBJ1-1	TRBD1	CASTPPTGLNTEAFF	TGTGCCAGCACCCCTCCGACAGGGTTGAACACTGAAGCTTTCTTT
.	TRBV12-3/TRBV12-4	TRBJ2-2	.	CASRTNTGELFF	TGTGCCAGCAGAACTAACACCGGGGAGCTGTTTTTT
.	TRBV6-5	TRBJ1-1	.	CASSSGQTRVTEAFF	TGTGCCAGCAGCTCGGGACAAACAAGGGTCACTGAAGCTTTCTTT
few	TRBV7-3	TRBJ1-6	TRBD1	CASSLVGQENSPLHF	TGTGCCAGCAGCTTAGTGGGACAGGAGAATTCACCCCTCCACTTT
.	TRBV7-2	TRBJ2-2	TRBD1	CASSLEGTVNTGELFF	TGTGCCAGCAGCTTAGAGGGGACAGTCAACACCGGGGAGCTGTTTTTT
.	TRBV12-5	TRBJ2-3	TRBD2	CASALAGGAPDTQYF	TGTGCTAGTGCCTTAGCGGGGGGGGCCCCAGATACGCAGTATTTT